This entry features one TCR beta chain sequence. What it binds is unknown. TCRdb called the 5' RACE reads again in MiXCR, with one record for every CDR3 protein. The table has about 500,000 distinct CDR3 sequences, around 21% seen once. V lost 3 bases to trimming and J lost 7 bases, with 18 bases between them. The CDR3 runs to 15 residues. Germline V gives CDR1 LGHDT, CDR2 YNNKEL (reference sequence). The entry originates in a study of T-cell memory formation after mild COVID-19. Study-level results: From day 15 to 85, contracting clones were balanced between CD4 and CD8, whereas later expanders leaned toward CD4+.

This TCR came from an adult woman who had mild COVID-19 (a few samples of this study predate the infection). Cell type and time point are not known. V gene TRBV3-1 combines with J gene TRBJ1-1; TRBD1 is a possible D gene (5 bases). Sequencing was done on a sample of PBMCs or a T cell subset sorted from them (not recorded which). The CDR3 protein is CASSHYAGLIVEAFF. The CDR3 DNA reads TGTGCCAGCAGCCATTACGCAGGGTTGATCGTTGAAGCTTTCTTT.